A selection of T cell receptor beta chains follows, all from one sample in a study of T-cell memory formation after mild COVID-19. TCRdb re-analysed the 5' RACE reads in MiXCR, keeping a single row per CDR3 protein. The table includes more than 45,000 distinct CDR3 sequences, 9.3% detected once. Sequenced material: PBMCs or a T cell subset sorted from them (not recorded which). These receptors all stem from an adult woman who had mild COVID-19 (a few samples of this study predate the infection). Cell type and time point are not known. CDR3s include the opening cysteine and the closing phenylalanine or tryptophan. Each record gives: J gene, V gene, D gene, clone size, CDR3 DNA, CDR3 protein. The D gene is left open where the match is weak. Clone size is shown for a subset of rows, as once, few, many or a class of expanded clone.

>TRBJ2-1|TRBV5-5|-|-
TGTGCCAGCAGCTTTGACCTTTACAATGAGCAGTTCTTC
CASSFDLYNEQFF
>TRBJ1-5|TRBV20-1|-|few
TGCAGTGCTAGATGGGGACCCCTAAGGGGCCAGCCCCAGCATTTT
CSARWGPLRGQPQHF
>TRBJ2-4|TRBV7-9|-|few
TGTGCCAGCAGCCCGGGGGCCCTAGCCAAAAACATTCAGTACTTC
CASSPGALAKNIQYF
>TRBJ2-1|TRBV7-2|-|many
TGTGCCAGCAGCTTAGCTCCGTTTAGCAACCCCCCGGGCAATGAGCAGTTCTTC
CASSLAPFSNPPGNEQFF
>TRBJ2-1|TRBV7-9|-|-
TGTGCCAGCAGGAATACGGGTACTACCTACAATGAGCAGTTCTTC
CASRNTGTTYNEQFF
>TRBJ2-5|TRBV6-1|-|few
TGTGCCAGCAGTGCCTCGACGGGACAAGAGACCCAGTACTTC
CASSASTGQETQYF
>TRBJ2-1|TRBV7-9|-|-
TGTGCCAGCAGCCCTGGCGGGGGCGAGTCCTACAATGAGCAGTTCTTC
CASSPGGGESYNEQFF
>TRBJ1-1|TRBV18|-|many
TGTGCCAGCTCACCACGGAAGAACACTGAAGCTTTCTTT
CASSPRKNTEAFF
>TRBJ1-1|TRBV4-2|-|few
TGTGCCAGCAGCCAAGATATAGGGTGGGAAAGCACTGAAGCTTTCTTT
CASSQDIGWESTEAFF
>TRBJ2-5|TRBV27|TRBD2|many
TGTGCCAGCAGCACGACTAGCGGGAGCTTATTTCCAGAGACCCAGTACTTC
CASSTTSGSLFPETQYF
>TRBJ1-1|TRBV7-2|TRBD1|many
TGTGCCAGCAGCCGAATACAGGGGGTTGGAGCTTTCTTT
CASSRIQGVGAFF
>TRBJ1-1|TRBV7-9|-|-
TGTGCCAGCAGCTTCCCCGGCACCCCTGAAGCTTTCTTT
CASSFPGTPEAFF
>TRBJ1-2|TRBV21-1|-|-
TGTGCCAGCAGCAAAAGGGACAAGAGGATGAACTATGGCTACACCTTC
CASSKRDKRMNYGYTF
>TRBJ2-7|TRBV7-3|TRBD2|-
TGTGCCATCAGCCTAGCGGGCGGGAGGAACCCCTACGAGCAGTACTTC
CAISLAGGRNPYEQYF
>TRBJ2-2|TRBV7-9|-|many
TGTGCCAGCAGCCGAATTCGGGATGGCACCGGGGAGCTGTTTTTT
CASSRIRDGTGELFF
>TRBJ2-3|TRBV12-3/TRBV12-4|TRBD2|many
TGTGCCAGCAGTGGGGCTACTAGCGGACGCACACATACGCAGTATTTT
CASSGATSGRTHTQYF
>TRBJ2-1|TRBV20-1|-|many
TGCAGTGCCATGACCAGGGTTGGGAATGAGCAGTTCTTC
CSAMTRVGNEQFF
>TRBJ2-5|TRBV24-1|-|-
TGTGCCACCCAACACTTCCGAGGAGAGACCCAGTACTTC
CATQHFRGETQYF
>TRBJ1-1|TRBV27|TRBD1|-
TGTGCCAGCAGTTCCAGGGGGACCACTGAAGCTTTCTTT
CASSSRGTTEAFF
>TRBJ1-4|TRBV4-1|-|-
TGCGCCAGCAGCCAAGATGGGGTTACTAATGAAAAACTGTTTTTT
CASSQDGVTNEKLFF
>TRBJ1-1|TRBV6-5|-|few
TGTGCCAGCAGTATAGGGGGAGGGAACACTGAAGCTTTCTTT
CASSIGGGNTEAFF
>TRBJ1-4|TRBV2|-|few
TGTGCCAGCAGCCTCTGGGAAAAACTGTTTTTT
CASSLWEKLFF
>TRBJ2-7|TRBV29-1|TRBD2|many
TGCAGCGTTAGCGGGACTAGCACTAACGAGCAGTACTTC
CSVSGTSTNEQYF
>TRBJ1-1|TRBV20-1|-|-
TGCAGTGCTTTCAGGGGTAACACTGAAGCTTTCTTT
CSAFRGNTEAFF
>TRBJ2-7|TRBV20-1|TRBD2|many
TGCAGTGCTAGAGATCGGGGTGCGGGAGGCCTCTCCTACGAGCAGTACTTC
CSARDRGAGGLSYEQYF
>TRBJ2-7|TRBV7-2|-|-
TGTGCCAGCACCTCCCGGTGGACCTACGAGCAGTACTTC
CASTSRWTYEQYF
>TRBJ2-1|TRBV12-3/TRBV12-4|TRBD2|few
TGTGCCAGCACCCGACTAGCGGTAAACAATGAGCAGTTCTTC
CASTRLAVNNEQFF
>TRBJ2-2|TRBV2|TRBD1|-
TGTGCCAGCAGTGACTCAGGGGGCTTCGGTGAGCTGTTTTTT
CASSDSGGFGELFF
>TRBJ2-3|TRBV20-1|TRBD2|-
TGCAGCTTAGAACCACTAGCGGGAGAAACAGATACGCAGTATTTT
CSLEPLAGETDTQYF
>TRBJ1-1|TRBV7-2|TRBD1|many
TGTGCCAGCAGCTTCCCCGGGACAGGGGGAACTGAAGCTTTCTTT
CASSFPGTGGTEAFF
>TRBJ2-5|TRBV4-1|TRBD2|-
TGCGCCAGCAGCCAAGGGGCTAGCGGAGGAGAGACCCAGTACTTC
CASSQGASGGETQYF
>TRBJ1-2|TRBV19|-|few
TGTGCCAGTAGGGACCGGGACTTCACGGCCGGCTACACCTTC
CASRDRDFTAGYTF
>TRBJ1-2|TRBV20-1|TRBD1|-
TGCAGTGCTTCTCCAGGGGGAGCTAACTATGGCTACACCTTC
CSASPGGANYGYTF
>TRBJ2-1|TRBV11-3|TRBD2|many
TGTGCCAGCAGCTATAGCGGGGATACCTACAATGAGCAGTTCTTC
CASSYSGDTYNEQFF
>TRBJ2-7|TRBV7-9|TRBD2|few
TGTGCCAGCAGCTTGGAGGGAGGGCCCTACGAGCAGTACTTC
CASSLEGGPYEQYF
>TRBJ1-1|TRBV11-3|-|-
TGTGCCAGCAGCTTAGATGCTAGACGGTCCTACACTGAAGCTTTCTTT
CASSLDARRSYTEAFF
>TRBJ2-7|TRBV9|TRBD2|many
TGTGCCAGCAGCGTAAGGCCAGATAGCGGGAGCGGTAGCTCCTACGAGCAGTACTTC
CASSVRPDSGSGSSYEQYF
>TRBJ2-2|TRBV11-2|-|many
TGTGCCAGCAGCTTAGATGTGGCTACCGGGGAGCTGTTTTTT
CASSLDVATGELFF
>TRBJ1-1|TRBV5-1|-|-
TGCGCCAGCAGCGACCTCATGAACACTGAAGCTTTCTTT
CASSDLMNTEAFF
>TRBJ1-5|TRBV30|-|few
TGTGCCTGGAGTGGATCGAGTGGCAATCAGCCCCAGCATTTT
CAWSGSSGNQPQHF
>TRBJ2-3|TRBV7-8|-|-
TGTGCCAGCAGCTTAGGGGGGGCCCTAGCAGATACGCAGTATTTT
CASSLGGALADTQYF
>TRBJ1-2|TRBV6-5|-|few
TGTGCCAGCAGCTCCACGGGGCCCCCCTATGGCTACACCTTC
CASSSTGPPYGYTF
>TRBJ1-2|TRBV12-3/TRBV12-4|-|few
TGTGCCAGCAGCCCTCAAGGAGGAAATGGCTACACCTTC
CASSPQGGNGYTF
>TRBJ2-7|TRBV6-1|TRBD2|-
TGTGCCAGCAAGACTAGCGACTACTCCGAGCAGTACTTC
CASKTSDYSEQYF
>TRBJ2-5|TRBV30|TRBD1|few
TGTGCCTGGAGTTTGGGACAGGGACTTCAAGAGACCCAGTACTTC
CAWSLGQGLQETQYF
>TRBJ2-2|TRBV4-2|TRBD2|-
TGTGCCAGCAGCCAAGATCTTGGTAGCGGGAGGGGGACCGGGGAGCTGTTTTTT
CASSQDLGSGRGTGELFF
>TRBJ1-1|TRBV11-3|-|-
TGTGCCAGCACCGGTGGACGGACTATGAACACTGAAGCTTTCTTT
CASTGGRTMNTEAFF
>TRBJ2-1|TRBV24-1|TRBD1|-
TGTGCCACCAGTGATGGAACAGGGGATTGGAGCTACAATGAGCAGTTCTTC
CATSDGTGDWSYNEQFF
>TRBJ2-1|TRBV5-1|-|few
TGCGCCAGCAAGTGGCAGCTAACCTACAATGAGCAGTTCTTC
CASKWQLTYNEQFF